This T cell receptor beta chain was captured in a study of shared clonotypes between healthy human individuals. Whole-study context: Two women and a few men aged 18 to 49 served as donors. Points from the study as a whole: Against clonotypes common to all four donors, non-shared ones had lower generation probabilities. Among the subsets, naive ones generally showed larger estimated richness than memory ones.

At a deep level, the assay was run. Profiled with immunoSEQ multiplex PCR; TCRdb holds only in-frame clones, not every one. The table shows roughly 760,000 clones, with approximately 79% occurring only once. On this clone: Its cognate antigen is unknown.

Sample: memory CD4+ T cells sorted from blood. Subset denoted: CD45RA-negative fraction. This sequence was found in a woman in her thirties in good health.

The CDR3 is CASSPPSQGSVGYTF. CDR3 DNA sequence: TGTGCCAGCTCACCACCAAGTCAGGGCTCGGTGGGCTACACCTTC. V gene TRBV18 combines with J gene TRBJ1-2; a possible D gene is TRBD1 (5 bases). V lost 0 bases, J lost 8 bases, and 16 bases lay in between. Per germline, CDR1 KGHSH and CDR2 LQKENI. The CDR3 covers 15 residues. Supplemented by reference TRBV18 and TRBJ1-2, the full variable domain reads NAGVMQNPRHLVRRRGQEARLRCSPMKGHSHVYWYRQLPEEGLKFMVYLQKENIIDESGMPKERFSAEFPKEGPSILRIQQVVRGDSAAYFCASSPPSQGSVGYTFGSGTRLTVV.